These 2 T cell receptor beta chains came from one sample sequenced in a study of T cell responses to AZD1222 COVID-19 vaccine. Produced via immunoSEQ multiplex PCR; TCRdb's table is partial and in-frame only. This sample has roughly 180,000 clones, with roughly nine tenths found just once. The material sequenced was peripheral blood, taken on day 0 of AZD1222 vaccination. The receptors were gathered from an adult in good health.

The chain carries TRBV3-1 (or the pseudogene TRBV3-2) and TRBJ1-6, with D uncertain. In germline, CDR1 is LGHDT, CDR2 YNNKEL (reference sequence). The CDR3 consists of 16 residues. The V gene lost 6 bases and the J gene lost 1 base, with 13 bases spanning the gap. The CDR3 protein is CASRLAQESYNSPLHF. For the CDR3, the DNA is TGTGCCAGCAGACTCGCCCAGGAGTCCTATAATTCACCCCTCCACTTT.

This chain connects TRBV5-6 to TRBJ2-7, with TRBD1 identical over 7 bases. V gave up 4 bases and J gave up 3 bases; unmatched junction bases: 4. The CDR3 extends over 13 amino acids. Germline CDR1 and CDR2: SGHDT and YYEEEE. This CDR3 reads CASSAGTDYEQYV. CDR3 DNA sequence: TGTGCCAGCAGCGCCGGGACAGACTACGAGCAGTACGTC.